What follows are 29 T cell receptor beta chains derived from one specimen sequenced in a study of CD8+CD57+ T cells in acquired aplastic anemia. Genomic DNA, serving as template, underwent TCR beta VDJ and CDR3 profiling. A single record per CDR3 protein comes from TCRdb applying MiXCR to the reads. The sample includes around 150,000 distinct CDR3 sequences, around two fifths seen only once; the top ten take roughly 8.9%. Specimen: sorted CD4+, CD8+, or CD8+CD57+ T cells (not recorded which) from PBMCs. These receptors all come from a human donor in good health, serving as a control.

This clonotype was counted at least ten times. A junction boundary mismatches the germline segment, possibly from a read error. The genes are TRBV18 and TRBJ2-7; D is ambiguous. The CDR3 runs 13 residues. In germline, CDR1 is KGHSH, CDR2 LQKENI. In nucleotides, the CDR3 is TGTGCCAGCTCCCCACAAGCTAGGAACGAGCAGTACTTC. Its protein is CASSPQARNEQYF.

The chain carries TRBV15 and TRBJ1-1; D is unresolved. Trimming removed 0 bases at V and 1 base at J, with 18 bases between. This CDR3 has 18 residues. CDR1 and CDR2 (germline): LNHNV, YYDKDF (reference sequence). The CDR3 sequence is CATSRDNTLRRGNTEAFF. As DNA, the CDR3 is TGTGCCACCAGCAGAGATAACACATTGAGACGGGGGAACACTGAAGCTTTCTTT. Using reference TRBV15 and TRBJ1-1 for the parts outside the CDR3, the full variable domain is DAMVIQNPRYQVTQFGKPVTLSCSQTLNHNVMYWYQQKSSQAPKLLFHYYDKDFNNEADTPDNFQSRRPNTSFCFLDIRSPGLGDTAMYLCATSRDNTLRRGNTEAFFGQGTRLTVV.

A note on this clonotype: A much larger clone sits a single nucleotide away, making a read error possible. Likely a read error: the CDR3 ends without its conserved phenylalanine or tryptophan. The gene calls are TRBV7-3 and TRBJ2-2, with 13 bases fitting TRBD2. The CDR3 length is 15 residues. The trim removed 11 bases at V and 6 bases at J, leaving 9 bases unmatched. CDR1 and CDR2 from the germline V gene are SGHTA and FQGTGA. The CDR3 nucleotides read TGTGCCTCGGCACTAGCGGGGGGGCTTGCCGGGGAGCTGTTTTAT. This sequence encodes CASALAGGLAGELFY.

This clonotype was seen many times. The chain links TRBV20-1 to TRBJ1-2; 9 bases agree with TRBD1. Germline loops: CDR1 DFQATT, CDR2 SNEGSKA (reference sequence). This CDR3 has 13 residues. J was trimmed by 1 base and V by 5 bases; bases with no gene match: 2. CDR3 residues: CSARGQGNYGYTF. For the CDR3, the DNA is TGCAGTGCTCGGGGACAGGGTAACTATGGCTACACCTTC.

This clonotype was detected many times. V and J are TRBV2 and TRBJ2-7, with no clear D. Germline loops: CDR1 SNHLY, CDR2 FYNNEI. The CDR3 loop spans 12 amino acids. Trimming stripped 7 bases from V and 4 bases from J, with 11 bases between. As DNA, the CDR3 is TGTGCCAGCACAGCGACAAAATACGAGCAGTACTTC. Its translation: CASTATKYEQYF.

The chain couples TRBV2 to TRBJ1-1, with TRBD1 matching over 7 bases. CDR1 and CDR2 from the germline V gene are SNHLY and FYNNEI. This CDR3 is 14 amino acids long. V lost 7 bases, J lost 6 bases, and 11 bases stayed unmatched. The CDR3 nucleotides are TGTGCCAGCACGGTTCGGGACAGAACGGCTGAAGCTTTCTTT. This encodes CASTVRDRTAEAFF.

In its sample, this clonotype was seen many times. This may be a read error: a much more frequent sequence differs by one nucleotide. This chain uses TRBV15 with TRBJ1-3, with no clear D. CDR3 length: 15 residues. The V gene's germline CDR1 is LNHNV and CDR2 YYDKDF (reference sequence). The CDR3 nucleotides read TGTGCCACCAGCAGAGACAAGGGAGCTGGAAACGCCATATATTTT. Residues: CATSRDKGAGNAIYF.

The CDR3 DNA sequence: TGTGCCACCAGTGATTTTTGGGGCTACACCTTC. It translates to CATSDFWGYTF. This chain uses TRBV24-1 with TRBJ1-2; no definite D call. Germline loops: CDR1 KGHDR, CDR2 SFDVKD. The CDR3 consists of 11 residues. V lost 1 base to trimming and J lost 8 bases, with 4 bases between them.

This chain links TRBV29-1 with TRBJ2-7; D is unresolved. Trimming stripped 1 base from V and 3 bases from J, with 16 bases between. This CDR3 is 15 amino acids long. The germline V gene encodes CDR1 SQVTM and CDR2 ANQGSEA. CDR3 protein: CSVEVQGRLSYEQYF. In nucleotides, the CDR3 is TGCAGCGTTGAAGTTCAAGGACGGCTAAGCTACGAGCAGTACTTC.

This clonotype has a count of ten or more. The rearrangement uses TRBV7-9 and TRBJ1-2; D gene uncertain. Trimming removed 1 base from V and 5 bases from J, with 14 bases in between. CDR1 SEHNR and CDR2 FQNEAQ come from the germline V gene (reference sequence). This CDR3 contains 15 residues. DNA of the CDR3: TGTGCCAGCAGCTTAGTTGAGACGGCTGTTTATGGCTACACCTTC. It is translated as CASSLVETAVYGYTF.

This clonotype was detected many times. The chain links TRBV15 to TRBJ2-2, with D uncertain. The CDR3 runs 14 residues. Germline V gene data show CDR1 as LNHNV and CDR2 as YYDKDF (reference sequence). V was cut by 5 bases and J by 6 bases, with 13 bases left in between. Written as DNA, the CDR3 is TGTGCCACCAGCGGAACACACACGGCCGGGGAGCTGTTTTTT. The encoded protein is CATSGTHTAGELFF.

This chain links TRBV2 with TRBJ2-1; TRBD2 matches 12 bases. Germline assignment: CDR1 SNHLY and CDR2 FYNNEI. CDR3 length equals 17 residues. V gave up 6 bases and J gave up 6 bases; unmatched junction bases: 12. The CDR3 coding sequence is TGTGCCAGCAGCGTGGCTAGCGGGGGGGCCTGGGCCAATGAGCAGTTCTTC. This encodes CASSVASGGAWANEQFF.

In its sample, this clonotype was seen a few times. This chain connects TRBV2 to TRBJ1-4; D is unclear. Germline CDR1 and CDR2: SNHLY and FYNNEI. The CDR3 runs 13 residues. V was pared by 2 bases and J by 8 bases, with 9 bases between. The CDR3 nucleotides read TGTGCCAGCAGTGAATGGGCAAGAGAAAAACTGTTTTTT. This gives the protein CASSEWAREKLFF.

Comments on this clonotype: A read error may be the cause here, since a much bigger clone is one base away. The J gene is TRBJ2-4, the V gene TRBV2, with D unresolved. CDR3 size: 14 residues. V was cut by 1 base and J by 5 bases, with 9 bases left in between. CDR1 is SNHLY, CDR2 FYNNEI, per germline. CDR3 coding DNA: TGTGCCAGCAGTGAAGGGGGATCCGAAAACATTCAGTACTTC. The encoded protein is CASSEGGSENIQYF. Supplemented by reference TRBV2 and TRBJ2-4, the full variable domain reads EPEVTQTPSHQVTQMGQEVILRCVPISNHLYFYWYRQILGQKVEFLVSFYNNEISEKSEIFDDQFSVERPDGSNFTLKIRSTKLEDSAMYFCASSEGGSENIQYFGAGTRLSVL.

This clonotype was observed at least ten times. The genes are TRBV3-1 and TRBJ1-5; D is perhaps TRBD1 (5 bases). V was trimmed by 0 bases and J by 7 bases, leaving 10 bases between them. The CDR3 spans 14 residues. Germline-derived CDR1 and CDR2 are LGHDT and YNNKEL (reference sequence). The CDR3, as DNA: TGTGCCAGCAGCCAAGATGGGGGTCGCCAGCCCCAGCATTTT. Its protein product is CASSQDGGRQPQHF.

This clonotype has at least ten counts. CDR3 sequence (DNA): TGTGCCAGCAGCTTAAGTCCCAGGGAGAGCTATGGCTACACCTTC. It codes for CASSLSPRESYGYTF. This chain uses TRBV7-2 with TRBJ1-2; possible D gene TRBD1, 5 bases. The germline V and J ends were trimmed by 2 bases and 4 bases, with 14 bases remaining between them. This CDR3 region has 15 residues. CDR1 is SGHTA, CDR2 FQGNSA, per germline.

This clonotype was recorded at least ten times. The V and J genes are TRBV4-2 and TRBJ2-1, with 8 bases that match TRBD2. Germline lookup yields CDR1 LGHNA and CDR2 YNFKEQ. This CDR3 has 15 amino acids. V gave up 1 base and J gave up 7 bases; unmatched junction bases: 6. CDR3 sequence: CASSQAAGVRNEQFF. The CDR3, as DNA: TGTGCCAGCAGCCAAGCAGCGGGGGTGAGAAATGAGCAGTTCTTC.

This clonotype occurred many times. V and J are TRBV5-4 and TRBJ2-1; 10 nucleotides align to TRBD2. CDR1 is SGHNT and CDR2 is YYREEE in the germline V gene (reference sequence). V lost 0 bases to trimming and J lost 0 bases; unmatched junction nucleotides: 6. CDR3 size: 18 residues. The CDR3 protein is CASSLVLGLASSYNEQFF. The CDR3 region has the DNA TGTGCCAGCAGCTTGGTGCTGGGACTAGCGAGCTCCTACAATGAGCAGTTCTTC.

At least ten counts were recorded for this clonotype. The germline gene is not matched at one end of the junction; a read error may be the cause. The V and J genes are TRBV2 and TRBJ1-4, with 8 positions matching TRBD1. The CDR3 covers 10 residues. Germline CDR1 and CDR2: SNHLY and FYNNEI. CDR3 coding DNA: TGTGCCAGCAGAGAGGACAGGGTCTGTTTT. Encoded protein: CASREDRVCF.

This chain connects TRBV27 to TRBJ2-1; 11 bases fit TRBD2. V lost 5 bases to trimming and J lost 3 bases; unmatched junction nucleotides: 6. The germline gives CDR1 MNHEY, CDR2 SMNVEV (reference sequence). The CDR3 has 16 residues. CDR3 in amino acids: CASSVRLAGSYNEQFF. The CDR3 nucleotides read TGTGCCAGCAGTGTTCGACTAGCGGGAAGCTACAATGAGCAGTTCTTC.

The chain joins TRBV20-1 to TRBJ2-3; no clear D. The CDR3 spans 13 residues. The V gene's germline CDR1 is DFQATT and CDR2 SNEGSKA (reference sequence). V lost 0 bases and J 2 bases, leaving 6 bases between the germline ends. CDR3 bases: TGCAGTGCTAGAGATAGCCCCACAGATACGCAGTATTTT. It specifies CSARDSPTDTQYF.

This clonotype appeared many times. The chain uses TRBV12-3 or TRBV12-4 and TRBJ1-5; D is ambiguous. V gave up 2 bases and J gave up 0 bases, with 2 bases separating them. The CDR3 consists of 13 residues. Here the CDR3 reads CASSLYSNQPQHF. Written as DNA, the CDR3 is TGTGCCAGCAGTTTATATAGCAATCAGCCCCAGCATTTT.

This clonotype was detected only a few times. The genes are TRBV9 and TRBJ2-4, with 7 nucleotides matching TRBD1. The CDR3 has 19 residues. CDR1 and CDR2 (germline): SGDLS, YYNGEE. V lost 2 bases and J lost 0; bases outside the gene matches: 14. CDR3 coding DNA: TGTGCCAGCAGCGTCACGGGACAGATTACAGAACCAGCCAAAAACATTCAGTACTTC. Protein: CASSVTGQITEPAKNIQYF.

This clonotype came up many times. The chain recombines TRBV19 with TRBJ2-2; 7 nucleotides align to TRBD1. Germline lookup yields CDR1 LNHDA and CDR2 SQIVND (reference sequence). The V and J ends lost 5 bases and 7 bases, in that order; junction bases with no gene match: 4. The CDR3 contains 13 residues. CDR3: CASSLTGNGELFF. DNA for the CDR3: TGTGCCAGTAGTCTGACAGGGAACGGGGAGCTGTTTTTT.

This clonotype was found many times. CDR3 amino acids: CSVETDRGVQETQYF. The CDR3 DNA is TGCAGCGTTGAGACGGACAGGGGAGTTCAAGAGACCCAGTACTTC. V and J are TRBV29-1 and TRBJ2-5, with TRBD1 identical over 9 bases. The CDR3 length is 15 residues. V trimming: 3 bases; J trimming: 2 bases; junction bases outside the gene matches: 7. In germline, CDR1 is SQVTM, CDR2 ANQGSEA. Filled out from reference TRBV29-1 and TRBJ2-5, the complete variable domain reads SAVISQKPSRDICQRGTSLTIQCQVDSQVTMMFWYRQQPGQSLTLIATANQGSEATYESGFVIDKFPISRPNLTFSTLTVSNMSPEDSSIYLCSVETDRGVQETQYFGPGTRLLVL.

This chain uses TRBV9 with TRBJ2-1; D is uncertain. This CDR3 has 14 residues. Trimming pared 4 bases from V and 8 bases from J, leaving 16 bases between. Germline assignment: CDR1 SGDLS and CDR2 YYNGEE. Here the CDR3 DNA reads TGTGCCAGCAGCACGCGGTCCTCCTTGGATGAGCAGTTCTTC. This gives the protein CASSTRSSLDEQFF.

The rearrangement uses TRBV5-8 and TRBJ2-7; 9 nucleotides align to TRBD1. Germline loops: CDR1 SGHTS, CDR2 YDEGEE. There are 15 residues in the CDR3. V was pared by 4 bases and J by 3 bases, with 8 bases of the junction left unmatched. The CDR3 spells CASSLGQGRNYEQYF. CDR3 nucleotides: TGTGCCAGCAGCCTGGGACAGGGAAGGAACTACGAGCAGTACTTC.

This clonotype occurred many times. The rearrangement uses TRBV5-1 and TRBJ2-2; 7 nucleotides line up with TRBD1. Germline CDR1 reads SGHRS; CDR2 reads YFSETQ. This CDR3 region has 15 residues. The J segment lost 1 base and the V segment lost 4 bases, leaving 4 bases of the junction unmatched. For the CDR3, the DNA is TGCGCCAGCAGCCCGGGACAGCTGAACACCGGGGAGCTGTTTTTT. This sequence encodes CASSPGQLNTGELFF.

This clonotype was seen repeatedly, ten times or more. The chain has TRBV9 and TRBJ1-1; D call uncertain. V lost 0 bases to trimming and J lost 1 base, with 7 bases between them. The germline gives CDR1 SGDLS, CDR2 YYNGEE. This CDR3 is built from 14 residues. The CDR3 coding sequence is TGTGCCAGCAGCGTAGTGTCGACGAACACTGAAGCTTTCTTT. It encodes CASSVVSTNTEAFF.